Listed here are 15 T cell receptor beta chains from one sample, sequenced in a study of post-analysis software for immune sequencing data. Study results and caveats: With TRBV5-6, TRBV5-1 and TRBV20-1 included, about 5 TRBV segments were more frequent in patients than in controls.

Prepared libraries of TCR beta cDNA carried unique molecular identifiers. TCRdb recomputed calls from the PCR reads with MiXCR, one row per CDR3 protein. This table has roughly 600,000 distinct CDR3 sequences, roughly 40% appearing once. These receptors' targets are unknown. Sequenced: blood. The source is a girl aged 10 to 17 with multiple sclerosis.

This clonotype has more than one count but fewer than ten. The V and J genes are TRBV25-1 and TRBJ1-5; the D is unclear. The ends were cut back, 8 bases at V and 7 bases at J, with 9 bases in the middle. The CDR3 has 11 amino acids. CDR1 MGHDK and CDR2 SYGVNS come from the germline V gene. CDR3 nucleotides: TGTGCCAGCGGCCGTTTCCAGCCCCAGCATTTT. This sequence encodes CASGRFQPQHF.

This clonotype was seen a handful of times. The CDR3 region has the DNA TGCGCCAGCAGCCCTTACTCCTTTAGCGGAGAGACCCAGTACTTC. This encodes CASSPYSFSGETQYF. This chain connects TRBV4-1 to TRBJ2-5; TRBD2 is a possible D gene (6 bases). The CDR3 extends over 15 amino acids. V dropped 4 bases and J dropped 4 bases, with 16 bases sitting between them. Germline loops: CDR1 MGHRA, CDR2 YSYEKL.

V and J are TRBV4-2 and TRBJ2-1; D may be TRBD1 or TRBD2 (5 bases each). Between the trimmed V and J ends, which lost 1 base and 8 bases, there was a span of 15 bases. Germline V gene data show CDR1 as LGHNA and CDR2 as YNFKEQ. The CDR3 length is 15 residues. The CDR3 reads CASSQVGDRYDEQFF. CDR3 DNA sequence: TGTGCCAGCAGCCAAGTCGGGGACCGATACGATGAGCAGTTCTTC.

The chain recombines TRBV25-1 with TRBJ2-7; D unresolved. This CDR3 is built from 14 residues. CDR1 is MGHDK, CDR2 SYGVNS, per germline. V lost 2 bases to trimming and J lost 3 bases, with 11 bases between them. In DNA, the CDR3 is TGTGCCAGCAGTGAAAGTGGGTTCCGCTACGAGCAGTACTTC. This translates into CASSESGFRYEQYF.

This chain links TRBV7-8 with TRBJ1-1; D is uncertain. This CDR3 comprises 13 residues. Germline V gives CDR1 SGHVS, CDR2 FQNEAQ. V was cut by 5 bases and J by 7 bases, with 14 bases left in between. CDR3 region: CASSPDSWGEAFF. For the CDR3, the DNA is TGTGCCAGCAGCCCAGACTCCTGGGGTGAAGCTTTCTTT. The full variable domain, its missing parts supplied by reference TRBV7-8 and TRBJ1-1, is GAGVSQSPRYKVAKRGQDVALRCDPISGHVSLFWYQQALGQGPEFLTYFQNEAQLDKSGLPSDRFFAERPEGSVSTLKIQRTQQEDSAVYLCASSPDSWGEAFFGQGTRLTVV.

Turning to this clonotype: The CDR3 does not end in the conserved phenylalanine or tryptophan, so this is likely a read error. This chain uses TRBV4-1 with TRBJ2-6; D is perhaps TRBD2 (5 bases). Germline CDR1 is MGHRA and CDR2 is YSYEKL. This CDR3 region has 20 residues. The V gene lost 0 bases and the J gene lost 1 base, with 19 bases spanning the gap. DNA of the CDR3: TGCGCCAGCAGCCAAGATAACCTAGGACTGCCTGTATCTGGGGCCAACGTCCTGACTGTC. This gives the protein CASSQDNLGLPVSGANVLTV.

The rearrangement links TRBV10-1 to TRBJ2-5, with a tentative D call TRBD2 (6 bases). With 6 bases removed from V and 4 bases from J, the gap between germline ends came to 15 bases. Germline assignment: CDR1 WNHNN and CDR2 SYGVQD (reference sequence). The CDR3 extends over 14 amino acids. The CDR3 loop reads CASSPVVGGETQYF. CDR3 nucleotide sequence: TGCGCCAGCAGCCCCGTGGTGGGGGGAGAGACCCAGTACTTC.

The chain links TRBV12-3 or TRBV12-4 to TRBJ2-1, with D possibly being TRBD2 (5 bases). With 3 bases removed from V and 3 bases from J, the gap between germline ends came to 9 bases. The CDR3 runs 14 residues. CDR3 amino acids: CASSLETNYNEQFF. CDR3 nucleotides: TGTGCCAGCAGTTTGGAGACTAACTACAATGAGCAGTTCTTC.

This chain uses TRBV30 with TRBJ1-5; D gene ambiguous. Trimming pared 2 bases from V and 4 bases from J, leaving 6 bases between. Germline V gene data show CDR1 as GTSNPN and CDR2 as SVGIG (reference sequence). This CDR3 has 12 residues. The CDR3 sequence: CAWSISNQPQHF. The CDR3 DNA sequence: TGTGCCTGGAGTATAAGTAATCAGCCCCAGCATTTT. Together with reference TRBV30 and TRBJ1-5, the CDR3 gives the full variable domain: SQTIHQWPATLVQPVGSPLSLECTVEGTSNPNLYWYRQAAGRGLQLLFYSVGIGQISSEVPQNLSASRPQDRQFILSSKKLLLSDSGFYLCAWSISNQPQHFGDGTRLSIL.

This clonotype appeared a few times. V and J are TRBV6-2 or TRBV6-3 and TRBJ2-3; 8 nucleotides align to TRBD1. The CDR3 totals 15 residues. Losses at the gene ends were 2 bases for V and 0 bases for J; bases not matched to a gene: 1. Per germline, CDR1 MNHEY and CDR2 SVGEGT. The CDR3 loop is CASSYRDRSTDTQYF. CDR3 bases: TGTGCCAGCAGTTACAGGGACAGGAGCACAGATACGCAGTATTTT.

This clonotype came up a few times. The chain employs TRBV7-2 and TRBJ2-5; 11 nucleotides match TRBD2. The J call may be in error: the DNA end matches TRBJ2-7 better. Germline loops: CDR1 SGHTA, CDR2 FQGNSA. The CDR3 totals 15 residues. CDR3 nucleotide sequence: TGTGCCAGCAGCCAACTAGCGGGAGCAATCTACGAGCAGTACTTC. It yields the protein CASSQLAGAIYEQYF.

This clonotype was detected only a few times. The V gene is TRBV6-4, the J gene TRBJ1-2; tentative D call: TRBD1 (5 bases). CDR1 MRHNA and CDR2 SNTAGT come from the germline V gene. The CDR3 sequence is 15 residues long. V dropped 0 bases and J dropped 4 bases, with 12 bases sitting between them. The CDR3 nucleotides read TGTGCCAGCAGTGACTCAGGGGACGGAAGCTATGGCTACACCTTC. Protein: CASSDSGDGSYGYTF.

J is TRBJ1-2 and V is TRBV7-9, with D unresolved. Per the germline V gene, CDR1 is SEHNR and CDR2 is FQNEAQ (reference sequence). V lost 1 base and J lost 4, with 16 bases in between. The CDR3 extends over 16 amino acids. The CDR3 here is CASSLGNDSTSYGYTF. As DNA, the CDR3 is TGTGCCAGCAGCTTAGGTAATGACTCCACAAGCTATGGCTACACCTTC.

The chain is built from TRBV5-6 and TRBJ1-5; no firm D call. This CDR3 is 14 amino acids long. CDR1 is SGHDT, CDR2 YYEEEE, per germline. Trimming shortened V by 1 base and J by 3 bases, and 8 bases separated the two germline ends. CDR3 coding DNA: TGTGCCAGCAGCTTGTACAGCTCCAATCAGCCCCAGCATTTT. Its protein product is CASSLYSSNQPQHF.

The chain links TRBV11-2 to TRBJ2-1; D not resolved. Germline CDR1 and CDR2: SGHAT and FQNNGV. Trimming took 5 bases from V and 0 from J, leaving 11 bases between them. The CDR3 extends over 15 amino acids. CDR3 in amino acids: CASSPGMSSYNEQFF. The CDR3, as DNA: TGTGCCAGCAGCCCTGGCATGAGCTCCTACAATGAGCAGTTCTTC.